This paragraph covers one T cell receptor (beta chain) sequence. Its antigen remains unknown. V was pared by 4 bases and J by 4 bases, with 4 bases between. CDR1 is SGHTA, CDR2 FQGNSA, per germline. The length of the CDR3 is 12 residues. This record comes from a study of T cell repertoires in cytomegalovirus infection. In the study overall: Both a matching HLA type and CMV infection were indicated by public TCR beta signatures. Study findings and constraints: Using cumulative public TCR beta family frequency, the authors identified those who carried CMV together with the relevant HLA. The response measured ex vivo was dominated by TCR beta clonotypes (HLA-C-restricted and CMV-specific).

TCRdb re-called the reads through MiXCR, storing one row per CDR3 protein. Of under 150,000 distinct CDR3 sequences listed, 24% are singletons. The V and J genes are TRBV7-2 and TRBJ2-2; D ambiguous. Sequenced input: PBMCs, sequenced either directly or after in vitro stimulation (not recorded which). The TCR originated in a human donor in good health (CMV status not recorded). Some clones in this sample may be carry-over from other donors' samples. The CDR3 reads CASSSLTGELFF. DNA of the CDR3: TGTGCCAGCAGCTCACTCACCGGGGAGCTGTTTTTT. Supplemented by reference TRBV7-2 and TRBJ2-2, the full variable domain reads GAGVSQSPSNKVTEKGKDVELRCDPISGHTALYWYRQSLGQGLEFLIYFQGNSAPDKSGLPSDRFSAERTGGSVSTLTIQRTQQEDSAVYLCASSSLTGELFFGEGSRLTVL.